One sample yielded the 7 T cell receptor beta chains listed below, sequenced in a study of blood T cells in healthy people across ages. A second roughly 6 to 12 cycle PCR used barcoded and J-beta primers. A single record per CDR3 protein comes from TCRdb applying MiXCR to the 5' RACE reads. The profile shows 1.5 million to 1.8 million distinct CDR3 sequences, about 45% of them singletons. Specimen: blood. The receptors here all came from a woman between 18 and 29 years old in good health.

The chain has TRBV28 and TRBJ1-2; D is uncertain. Trimming cost V 3 bases and J 3 bases, with 17 bases left between them. The V gene's germline CDR1 is MDHEN and CDR2 SYDVKM. The CDR3 consists of 16 residues. The CDR3 is CASSFSVNLGDYGYTF. The CDR3 DNA follows: TGTGCCAGCAGTTTTTCTGTCAACCTAGGCGACTATGGCTACACCTTC.

This clonotype turned up a few times. The chain has TRBV29-1 and TRBJ2-5; 12 bases line up with TRBD2. In germline, CDR1 is SQVTM, CDR2 ANQGSEA. With 5 bases clipped from V and 5 bases from J, the junction kept 6 bases outside the gene matches. This CDR3 is 14 amino acids long. CDR3 amino acids: CSVRLTSGSETQYF. The CDR3 coding sequence is TGCAGCGTTCGACTGACTAGCGGGAGTGAGACCCAGTACTTC. Full variable domain (missing parts from reference TRBV29-1 and TRBJ2-5): SAVISQKPSRDICQRGTSLTIQCQVDSQVTMMFWYRQQPGQSLTLIATANQGSEATYESGFVIDKFPISRPNLTFSTLTVSNMSPEDSSIYLCSVRLTSGSETQYFGPGTRLLVL.

This clonotype was detected only a few times. The V gene is TRBV4-1, the J gene TRBJ2-4; 10 bases match TRBD1. The end of the DNA is better explained by TRBJ2-5, so the J call may be wrong. The CDR3 spans 16 residues. Germline loops: CDR1 MGHRA, CDR2 YSYEKL. The CDR3 nucleotides read TGCGCCAGCAGCCAAGTAGGGACAGGGGTGGAAGAGACCCAGTACTTC. Protein: CASSQVGTGVEETQYF.

The chain combines TRBV3-1 with TRBJ2-2; D might be TRBD2 (5 bases). The germline V gene encodes CDR1 LGHDT and CDR2 YNNKEL (reference sequence). V was shortened by 3 bases and J by 7 bases, with 15 bases between the two germline ends. The CDR3 loop spans 15 amino acids. CDR3 residues: CASSHYHSGIGELFF. For the CDR3, the DNA is TGTGCCAGCAGCCATTATCACTCCGGGATCGGGGAGCTGTTTTTT.

This clonotype was recorded a few times. J is TRBJ1-2 and V is TRBV10-3; TRBD1 is a possible D gene (5 bases). V lost 6 bases and J 4 bases, leaving 15 bases between the germline ends. CDR1 is ENHRY, CDR2 SYGVKD, per germline. This CDR3 has 14 residues. CDR3 DNA: TGTGCCATCAGCCCCGGGGACGGAACCTATGGCTACACCTTC. Its translation: CAISPGDGTYGYTF.

This clonotype has more than one count but fewer than ten. The CDR3 sequence: CASKGGASYNEQFF. CDR3 sequence (DNA): TGTGCCAGCAAAGGGGGGGCGTCCTACAATGAGCAGTTCTTC. This chain connects TRBV6-1 to TRBJ2-1; TRBD2 is a possible D gene (7 bases). V lost 7 bases, J lost 1 base, and 11 bases lay in between. The CDR3 spans 14 residues. Germline loops: CDR1 MNHNS, CDR2 SASEGT.

The gene calls are TRBV13 and TRBJ2-1; the D gene is possibly TRBD1 (6 bases). The V gene's germline CDR1 is PRHDT and CDR2 FYEKMQ (reference sequence). This CDR3 has 14 amino acids. V was pared by 5 bases and J by 6 bases, with 14 bases between. The CDR3: CASSPNRVGNEQFF. CDR3 nucleotide sequence: TGTGCCAGCAGCCCAAACAGGGTAGGCAATGAGCAGTTCTTC. Complete variable domain (other parts from reference TRBV13 and TRBJ2-1): AAGVIQSPRHLIKEKRETATLKCYPIPRHDTVYWYQQGPGQDPQFLISFYEKMQSDKGSIPDRFSAQQFSDYHSELNMSSLELGDSALYFCASSPNRVGNEQFFGPGTRLTVL.